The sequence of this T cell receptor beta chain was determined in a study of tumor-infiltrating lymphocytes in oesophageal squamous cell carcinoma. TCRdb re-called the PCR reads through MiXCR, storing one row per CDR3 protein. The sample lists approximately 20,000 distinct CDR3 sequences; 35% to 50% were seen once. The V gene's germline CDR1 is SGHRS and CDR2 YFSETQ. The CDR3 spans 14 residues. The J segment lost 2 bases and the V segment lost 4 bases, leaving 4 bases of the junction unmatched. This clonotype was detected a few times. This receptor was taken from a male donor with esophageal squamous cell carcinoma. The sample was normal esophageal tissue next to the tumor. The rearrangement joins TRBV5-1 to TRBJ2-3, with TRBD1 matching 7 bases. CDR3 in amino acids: CASSPGTATDTQYF. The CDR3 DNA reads TGCGCCAGCAGCCCTGGGACAGCCACAGATACGCAGTATTTT.